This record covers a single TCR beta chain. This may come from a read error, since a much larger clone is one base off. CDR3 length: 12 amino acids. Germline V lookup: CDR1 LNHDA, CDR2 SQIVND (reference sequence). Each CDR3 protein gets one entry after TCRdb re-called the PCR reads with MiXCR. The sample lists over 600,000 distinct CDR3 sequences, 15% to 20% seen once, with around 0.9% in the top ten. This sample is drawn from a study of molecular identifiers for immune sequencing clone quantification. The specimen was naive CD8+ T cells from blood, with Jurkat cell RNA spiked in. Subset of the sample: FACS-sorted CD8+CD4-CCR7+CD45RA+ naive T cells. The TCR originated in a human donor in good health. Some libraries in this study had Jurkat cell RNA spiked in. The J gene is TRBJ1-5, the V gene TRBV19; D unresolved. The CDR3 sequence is CASGIGQYKVDF. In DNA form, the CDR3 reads TGTGCCAGTGGTATAGGTCAGTATAAAGTGGATTTT.